This TCR beta chain was captured in a study of cytomegalovirus exposure and HLA in healthy donors. Comment on this clone: Its target is unknown.

General observations from the study: Indistinguishability led to the exclusion of some V segments, TRBV6-2 and TRBV6-3 included.

The CDR3 sequence is 12 residues long. The study ran its PCR with 60 Vbeta and 13 Jbeta primers. Libraries were prepared by immunoSEQ multiplex PCR; TCRdb keeps only in-frame clonotypes and omits some of them. The repertoire holds fewer than 200,000 clones, with approximately 79% as singletons. Material for sequencing was PBMCs. This receptor was obtained from a woman aged 40-49 years in good health and CMV-seronegative. The chain links TRBV21-1 to TRBJ1-5. TRBV21-1 is a pseudogene segment. The CDR3 bases are TGTTTCGTGGGACTGAGCCCATCGCCCCAGCATTTT. It is translated as CFVGLSPSPQHF.